Below, one T cell receptor beta chain is given with its context. Its antigen is undetermined. Unique molecular identifiers were present on the cDNA, which also gained a universal primer site by template switching. TCRdb reprocessed the 5' RACE reads with MiXCR, giving one entry per CDR3 protein. The table lists approximately 590,000 distinct CDR3 sequences, around 9.6% of them singletons, with roughly 3.2% in the top ten. This sample was included in a study of identical twins. Whole-study findings and limits: Whereas memory repertoires showed no such difference, abundant cord blood beta clonotypes carried fewer insertions.

Trimming took 5 bases from V and 1 from J; bases not matched to a gene: 9. The CDR3 length is 18 residues. Germline CDR1 and CDR2: MNHEY and SVGEGT. These same data were also listed under a study on yellow fever vaccine responses in identical twins.

V gene TRBV6-2 or TRBV6-3 combines with J gene TRBJ2-1; 12 positions match TRBD2. Material: PBMCs. This receptor was taken from a woman between 18 and 29 years old in good health. The CDR3 protein is CASSLLAGGASSYNEQFF. DNA of the CDR3: TGTGCCAGCAGTCTCCTAGCGGGAGGGGCTTCGTCCTACAATGAGCAGTTCTTC.